The 8 T cell receptor beta chains reported below all come from one sample, sequenced in a study of blood T cells in healthy people across ages. A sample-barcoded 5' primer and a J-beta primer mix were used in a second PCR of about 7 to 12 cycles. TCRdb recomputed calls from the 5' RACE reads with MiXCR, one row per CDR3 protein. The sample has around 1,800,000 distinct CDR3 sequences, about two fifths seen once. The sequenced sample consisted of blood. The receptors originated from a human donor in good health.

The chain employs TRBV14 and TRBJ1-2; 11 bases are a match to TRBD1. With V trimmed by 2 bases and J by 6 bases, 5 bases remained unmatched. Germline V gives CDR1 SGHDN, CDR2 FVKESK. The CDR3 extends over 15 amino acids. CDR3 coding DNA: TGTGCCAGCAGCCAAAGGGGACAGGGGGTAAATGGCTACACCTTC. Its protein product is CASSQRGQGVNGYTF. The full variable domain, with the rest looked up from reference TRBV14 and TRBJ1-2, is EAGVTQFPSHSVIEKGQTVTLRCDPISGHDNLYWYRRVMGKEIKFLLHFVKESKQDESGMPNNRFLAERTGGTYSTLKVQPAELEDSGVYFCASSQRGQGVNGYTFGSGTRLTVV.

The chain uses TRBV5-6 and TRBJ1-2; 7 bases line up with TRBD1. With 2 bases clipped from V and 4 bases from J, the junction kept 5 bases outside the gene matches. Germline V gives CDR1 SGHDT, CDR2 YYEEEE. CDR3 length equals 14 residues. The CDR3 nucleotides are TGTGCCAGCAGCTTAAGGGACAGCCTCTATGGCTACACCTTC. Translated, it gives CASSLRDSLYGYTF.

The chain combines TRBV24-1 with TRBJ2-7, with 7 bases identical to TRBD1. Looked up from germline, CDR1 is KGHDR and CDR2 is SFDVKD. The J segment lost 2 bases and the V segment lost 10 bases, leaving 4 bases of the junction unmatched. The CDR3 runs to 12 residues. The CDR3 region has the DNA TGTGCCACGGGACAGTTGCCCTACGAGCAGTACTTC. Protein: CATGQLPYEQYF.

This clonotype was detected only a few times. The chain links TRBV13 to TRBJ2-5, with D unclear. The CDR3 loop spans 16 amino acids. Germline V gene lookup returns CDR1 PRHDT and CDR2 FYEKMQ (reference sequence). Trimming removed 0 bases at V and 5 bases at J, with 16 bases between. This CDR3 is CASSLGRGSVWETQYF. CDR3 sequence (DNA): TGTGCCAGCAGCTTAGGTAGAGGATCGGTCTGGGAGACCCAGTACTTC.

The sample holds a few counts of this clonotype. V and J are TRBV28 and TRBJ2-1; 14 bases are a match to TRBD2. Trimming took 2 bases from V and 9 from J; bases not matched to a gene: 3. The CDR3 loop spans 15 amino acids. Per the germline V gene, CDR1 is MDHEN and CDR2 is SYDVKM. DNA of the CDR3: TGTGCCAGCAGTTTAGCAGGACTAGCGGGGGGTGAGCAGTTCTTC. Translation gives CASSLAGLAGGEQFF.

The sample holds many counts of this clonotype. This chain links TRBV4-3 with TRBJ2-7; TRBD2 matches at 9 bases. V was clipped by 0 bases and J by 3 bases; unmatched bases: 6. The CDR3 sequence is 16 residues long. Germline-derived CDR1 and CDR2 are LGHNA and YSLEER. The CDR3 coding sequence is TGCGCCAGCAGCCAAGAGTTAGCGGGGGCAAACTACGAGCAGTACTTC. Protein sequence: CASSQELAGANYEQYF.

In this sample, this clonotype turned up a few times. The chain employs TRBV12-3 or TRBV12-4 and TRBJ2-4; D is unclear. The length of the CDR3 is 14 residues. Between the trimmed V and J ends, which lost 3 bases and 3 bases, there was a span of 9 bases. For the CDR3, the DNA is TGTGCCAGCAGTTTGAGAGAAGACAAAAACATTCAGTACTTC. Residues: CASSLREDKNIQYF.

This sequence joins TRBV24-1 and TRBJ2-5, with D tentatively TRBD1 or TRBD2 (6 bases each). The CDR3 spans 15 residues. The germline V gene has CDR1 KGHDR and CDR2 SFDVKD. Trimming cost V 4 bases and J 4 bases, with 15 bases left between them. The CDR3 region has the DNA TGTGCCACCAGTGAACCAACAGGGAGGCGAGAGACCCAGTACTTC. Residues: CATSEPTGRRETQYF.